The 18 T cell receptor beta chains reported below all come from one sample, sequenced in a study of blood T cell repertoires in COVID-19. Libraries were prepared by immunoSEQ multiplex PCR; TCRdb keeps only in-frame clonotypes and omits some of them. The repertoire holds a few hundred thousand clones, with more than 80% as singletons. Sequences were obtained from peripheral blood. The receptor set was obtained from a woman in her 30s with COVID-19, enrolled during active disease.

The chain is built from TRBV4-1 and TRBJ1-4; no reliable D call. Between the trimmed V and J ends, which lost 0 bases and 14 bases, there was a span of 19 bases. The CDR3 has 15 amino acids. Germline CDR1 reads MGHRA; CDR2 reads YSYEKL. CDR3 bases: TGCGCCAGCAGCCAAGAGAGTGTGGACGTCGCGGGCCTGTTTTTT. Amino acid sequence: CASSQESVDVAGLFF.

This chain joins TRBV11-3 and TRBJ2-3; a weak D match, TRBD2 (6 bases). V was pared by 4 bases and J by 0 bases, with 11 bases between. The CDR3 has 15 residues. The germline CDR1 and CDR2 sequences are SGHNT and YENEEA. The CDR3 nucleotides read TGTGCCAGCAGCTCCCCCGGGACTAGCACAGATACGCAGTATTTT. This encodes CASSSPGTSTDTQYF.

This clone was detected once. This rearrangement joins TRBV6-5 to TRBJ2-5; D is uncertain. V was shortened by 8 bases and J by 2 bases, with 12 bases between the two germline ends. There are 13 residues in the CDR3. Germline V gene lookup returns CDR1 MNHEY and CDR2 SVGAGI. The CDR3 reads CASHENPQETQYF. DNA of the CDR3: TGTGCCAGCCACGAGAACCCACAAGAGACCCAGTACTTC.

This sequence joins TRBV4-1 and TRBJ1-1, with 7 bases fitting TRBD1. J gave up 4 bases and V 3 bases, and 8 bases lay outside the gene matches. CDR1 and CDR2 (germline): MGHRA, YSYEKL. The CDR3 sequence is 15 residues long. The CDR3 sequence is CASSHGTGVFTEAFF. The CDR3 DNA is TGCGCCAGCAGCCACGGAACAGGGGTCTTCACTGAAGCTTTCTTT.

This chain connects TRBV27 to TRBJ2-1; TRBD2 aligns across 11 bases. V was pared by 5 bases and J by 6 bases, with 6 bases of the junction left unmatched. Germline CDR1 is MNHEY and CDR2 is SMNVEV (reference sequence). The CDR3 sequence is 15 residues long. CDR3 residues: CASSPLAGDGNEQFF. The CDR3, as DNA: TGTGCCAGCAGTCCACTAGCGGGAGACGGCAATGAGCAGTTCTTC.

CDR3 sequence reads: CASSKPSRSGANVLTF. CDR3 nucleotide sequence: TGTGCCAGTAGTAAACCGTCTAGGTCTGGGGCCAACGTCCTGACTTTC. The V and J genes are TRBV19 and TRBJ2-6; D not certain. Trimming removed 4 bases from V and 1 base from J, with 11 bases in between. CDR1 LNHDA and CDR2 SQIVND come from the germline V gene (reference sequence). The CDR3 is 16 amino acids.

This chain links TRBV4-3 with TRBJ2-3; D is ambiguous. Germline assignment: CDR1 LGHNA and CDR2 YSLEER. The CDR3 extends over 17 amino acids. The V end was cut by 1 base, the J end by 2 bases, with 16 bases between. The DNA of the CDR3 is TGCGCCAGCAGCCAAGGCGAGCAACCCTTCGTCACAGATACGCAGTATTTT. Its protein is CASSQGEQPFVTDTQYF.

The chain has TRBV7-2 and TRBJ1-5; 7 nucleotides align to TRBD1. Germline V CDR1 and CDR2: SGHTA, FQGNSA. The CDR3 is 17 amino acids. Trimming at V came to 1 base and at J to 2 bases, leaving 8 bases not matched to a gene. DNA of the CDR3: TGTGCCAGCAGCTTAGGACGACAGGGTTGGGGCAATCAGCCCCAGCATTTT. It specifies CASSLGRQGWGNQPQHF.

This chain joins TRBV13 and TRBJ2-3; 9 bases line up with TRBD1. This CDR3 has 15 residues. Losses at the gene ends were 5 bases for V and 0 bases for J; bases not matched to a gene: 3. Germline V gives CDR1 PRHDT, CDR2 FYEKMQ (reference sequence). CDR3 coding DNA: TGTGCCAGCAGCACAGGGGGCAGAAGCACAGATACGCAGTATTTT. It codes for CASSTGGRSTDTQYF.

J is TRBJ2-3 and V is TRBV4-1; D not resolved. The V gene's germline CDR1 is MGHRA and CDR2 YSYEKL. The CDR3 is made up of 15 amino acids. V was shortened by 4 bases and J by 2 bases, with 13 bases between the two germline ends. This CDR3 is CASSRASGTTDTQYF. The CDR3 DNA is TGCGCCAGCAGCCGGGCGTCAGGAACCACAGATACGCAGTATTTT.

Only a few counts were recorded for this clone. The V call is TRBV4-2, the J call TRBJ1-1; TRBD1 matches at 9 bases. The CDR3 is 17 residues long. Germline trimming cut 4 bases from V and 0 bases from J; bases unmatched to any gene: 9. Germline V gene lookup returns CDR1 LGHNA and CDR2 YNFKEQ. The CDR3 loop reads CASSRSRDRALNTEAFF. CDR3 nucleotide sequence: TGTGCCAGCAGCCGTTCCCGGGACAGGGCATTGAACACTGAAGCTTTCTTT.

The rearrangement links TRBV10-3 to TRBJ2-1; weak D call: TRBD2 (5 bases). The V end lost 10 bases, the J end lost 6 bases, and 13 bases lay between the germline ends. This CDR3 is 12 amino acids long. Germline-derived CDR1 and CDR2 are ENHRY and SYGVKD. In DNA form, the CDR3 reads TGTGCCAACCCCGGACTCACCAATGAGCAGTTCTTC. It is translated as CANPGLTNEQFF.

CDR3 nucleotides: TGTGCCAGCAGTGAATCCGCCAGGCTCTCTGGAAACACCATATATTTT. As protein: CASSESARLSGNTIYF. The chain carries TRBV6-1 and TRBJ1-3; D remains unclear. Germline values: CDR1 MNHNS, CDR2 SASEGT. With 2 bases removed from V and 0 bases from J, the gap between germline ends came to 11 bases. This CDR3 is built from 16 residues.

The J gene is TRBJ1-2, the V gene TRBV19, with D possibly matching TRBD1 (6 bases). CDR1 and CDR2 from the germline V gene are LNHDA and SQIVND (reference sequence). The V gene lost 6 bases and the J gene lost 7 bases, with 9 bases spanning the gap. This CDR3 contains 11 residues. CDR3 sequence reads: CASRQGVGYTF. CDR3 DNA sequence: TGTGCCAGTAGACAGGGTGTTGGCTACACCTTC.

This chain links TRBV5-1 with TRBJ2-1; 11 bases are a match to TRBD2. Germline CDR1 is SGHRS and CDR2 is YFSETQ. The CDR3 runs to 15 residues. J lost 5 bases, V lost 2 bases, and 3 bases had no gene match. The CDR3 DNA follows: TGCGCCAGCAGCTTACTAGCGGGGGAACACAATGAGCAGTTCTTC. This encodes CASSLLAGEHNEQFF.

V usage is TRBV4-1 and J usage is TRBJ2-5; the match to TRBD1 covers 7 bases. After removal of 3 bases from V and 1 base from J, the junction contained 11 bases not matched to a gene. The CDR3 loop spans 17 amino acids. Germline V CDR1 and CDR2: MGHRA, YSYEKL. The CDR3 coding sequence is TGCGCCAGCAGCCAGGTCCCGGAACAGGGGCTCCAAGAGACCCAGTACTTC. It translates to CASSQVPEQGLQETQYF.

This sequence joins TRBV27 and TRBJ2-7, with D possibly matching TRBD2 (5 bases). The V and J ends lost 8 bases and 4 bases respectively, with 30 bases between them. In germline, CDR1 is MNHEY, CDR2 SMNVEV (reference sequence). The CDR3 consists of 18 residues. CDR3 sequence: CASGSWADYPSRLYEQYV. CDR3 nucleotides: TGTGCCAGCGGATCCTGGGCAGACTACCCCTCTCGCCTATACGAGCAGTACGTC.

The chain combines TRBV7-6 with TRBJ1-5, with TRBD1 matching 7 bases. After removal of 3 bases from V and 11 bases from J, the junction contained 7 bases not matched to a gene. Germline CDR1 SGHVS, CDR2 FNYEAQ. The CDR3 contains 13 residues. Here the CDR3 reads CASSFGGGGTQHF. Written as DNA, the CDR3 is TGTGCCAGCAGCTTTGGTGGAGGGGGCACCCAGCATTTT.